Here is one T cell receptor beta chain with its context. The source of the sample is a study of blood T cell repertoires in COVID-19. Study as a whole: From the United States, Italy and Spain came samples of acute and convalescent COVID-19. The cDNA or gDNA used as material had been derived from T cells, B-cell-depleted T cells, or PBMCs.

Germline V gene data show CDR1 as LNHDA and CDR2 as SQIVND (reference sequence). Trimming pared 6 bases from V and 1 base from J, leaving 12 bases between. This CDR3 comprises 14 residues. Participants were aged about 18 to 90 years, lived in 24 US areas, and enrolled virtually. Sequenced by immunoSEQ multiplex PCR; TCRdb stores in-frame clones only, minus some. This table holds fewer than 250,000 clones, 88% found once. V usage is TRBV19 and J usage is TRBJ1-1, with D perhaps TRBD1 (5 bases). Sequencing input: PBMCs or T cells enriched from blood (not recorded which). The clonotype originates from a woman aged 50 to 65 with acute COVID-19. The CDR3 region has the DNA TGTGCCAGTAGCTTCAGGGCTCAGAACACTGAAGCTTTCTTT. Residues: CASSFRAQNTEAFF.